The entry below gives a single T cell receptor beta chain sequence along with its context. The antigen remains undetermined. The germline V and J ends were trimmed by 0 bases and 0 bases, with 6 bases remaining between them. This CDR3 is built from 16 residues. CDR1 is LGHNA, CDR2 YSLEER, per germline. Using immunoSEQ multiplex PCR, the repertoire was profiled, and TCRdb retains in-frame clones only, with some absent. In the table there are some 89,000 clones, about 80% of which are singletons. The sample belongs to a study of OX40 agonist ivuxolimab in advanced cancers. Study-wide background: Three partial responders included one hepatocellular carcinoma patient and two cutaneous melanoma patients. Study-level findings and limits: Among the lowest peripheral clonal expansion occurred in 0.1-3.0 mg/kg partial responders.

Source: CD4+ or CD8+ T cells sorted from blood, taken in a trial of the OX40 agonist ivuxolimab. The source is an adult with an advanced solid tumor such as melanoma, head and neck, liver or kidney cancer. The chain joins TRBV4-3 to TRBJ2-6, with unresolved D. CDR3 in DNA: TGCGCCAGCAGCCAAGATCAGAGCTCTGGGGCCAACGTCCTGACTTTC. Protein sequence: CASSQDQSSGANVLTF.